This T cell receptor (beta chain) was sequenced during a study of blood T cells in healthy people across ages. For the second PCR, which ran for about 7 to 11 cycles, a sample-barcoded 5' primer and a J-beta primer mix were used. TCRdb re-analysed the 5' RACE reads in MiXCR, keeping a single row per CDR3 protein. The sample carries 1.5 million or so distinct CDR3 sequences, approximately 40% recorded once. The CDR3 is made up of 14 amino acids. Germline CDR1 and CDR2: SEHNR and FQNEAQ (reference sequence). The ends were cut back, 7 bases at V and 7 bases at J, with 16 bases in the middle. This clonotype was counted only a few times.

V usage is TRBV7-9 and J usage is TRBJ1-4; possibly TRBD1 for D (6 bases). This TCR was sampled from a young woman in good health. Material: blood. The CDR3 spells CASKRPGATEKLFF. In nucleotides, the CDR3 is TGTGCCAGCAAACGTCCGGGGGCAACTGAAAAACTGTTTTTT.